Listed below are T cell receptor beta chains from one sample, sequenced in a study of Graves' ophthalmopathy and Graves' hyperthyroidism. TCRdb reprocessed the multiplex PCR reads with MiXCR, giving one entry per CDR3 protein. The sample lists 11,000 to 15,000 distinct CDR3 sequences; about half were seen once. The sample was peripheral blood. Receptors were obtained from a woman younger than 45 with Graves' ophthalmopathy. CDR3s include the opening cysteine and the closing phenylalanine or tryptophan. The D gene is left open where the match is weak. Clone size is given for some rows only: seen once, a few or many times, or a class if the clone is expanded.

>TRBJ1-2|NA|TRBD1|TRBV19
CASSVAGGYGYTF
TGTGCCAGTAGTGTCGCAGGGGGCTATGGCTACACCTTC
>TRBJ2-7|many|NA|TRBV20-1
CSARSGGIHEQYF
TGCAGTGCTAGGTCCGGAGGAATACACGAGCAGTACTTC
>TRBJ2-7|NA|TRBD2|TRBV29-1
CSVRTGGSYEQYF
TGCAGCGTTAGGACGGGGGGGTCCTACGAGCAGTACTTC
>TRBJ1-2|NA|TRBD1|TRBV10-2
CASSESSSVVGGYAF
TGCGCCAGCAGTGAGTCGAGCTCCGTCGTAGGGGGCTACGCCTTC
>TRBJ2-3|NA|TRBD2|TRBV2
CASSGFAGVIGTDTQYF
TGTGCCAGCAGTGGGTTTGCGGGAGTGATAGGCACAGATACGCAGTATTTT
>TRBJ1-2|NA|NA|TRBV20-1
CSASQWSGYTF
TGCAGTGCTAGCCAGTGGAGTGGCTACACCTTC
>TRBJ2-2|medium-sized|TRBD1|TRBV7-2
CASSLRQGNTGELFF
TGTGCCAGCAGCTTAAGACAGGGGAACACCGGGGAGCTGTTTTTT
>TRBJ2-2|NA|TRBD1|TRBV2
CASSEGQVNTGELFF
TGTGCCAGCAGCGAGGGACAGGTGAACACCGGGGAGCTGTTTTTT
>TRBJ2-7|medium-sized|TRBD2|TRBV9
CASSGSTSGSYEQYF
TGTGCCAGCAGCGGGTCGACTAGCGGGAGTTACGAGCAGTACTTC
>TRBJ1-4|many|TRBD1|TRBV20-1
CSAMPGQADGKLFF
TGCAGTGCAATGCCCGGACAGGCCGACGGAAAACTGTTTTTT
>TRBJ2-7|few|NA|TRBV29-1
CSVLDGITYEQYF
TGCAGCGTTCTGGACGGTATAACCTACGAGCAGTACTTC
>TRBJ2-7|many|TRBD1|TRBV24-1
CATKDPGGEQYF
TGTGCCACCAAAGACCCAGGGGGCGAGCAGTACTTC
>TRBJ2-1|many|NA|TRBV7-2
CASSLSSSSYNEQFF
TGTGCCAGCAGCTTAAGCTCGAGCTCCTACAATGAGCAGTTCTTC
>TRBJ1-2|NA|TRBD1|TRBV5-1
CASSLQGMRGRFNGYTF
TGCGCCAGCAGCTTGCAGGGGATGAGGGGGCGTTTTAATGGCTACACCTTC
>TRBJ2-7|NA|TRBD1|TRBV29-1
CSVEGDRVSDEQYF
TGCAGCGTTGAAGGGGACAGGGTTTCTGACGAGCAGTACTTC
>TRBJ2-1|many|NA|TRBV7-8
CASSSRGPLAEQFF
TGTGCCAGCAGCAGCCGGGGCCCGCTTGCTGAGCAGTTCTTC
>TRBJ2-1|NA|NA|TRBV20-1
CSASKTPYNEQFF
TGCAGTGCTAGTAAGACGCCCTACAATGAGCAGTTCTTC
>TRBJ1-2|medium-sized|NA|TRBV20-1
CSARVLGDHYGYTF
TGCAGCGCTAGAGTTCTAGGGGATCACTATGGCTACACCTTC
>TRBJ2-1|many|NA|TRBV4-1
CASSLLRGTEQFF
TGCGCCAGCAGCCTACTTCGGGGGACCGAGCAGTTCTTC
>TRBJ1-1|NA|TRBD1|TRBV10-2
CASDSEGDRGHRNTEAFF
TGCGCCAGCGACTCCGAGGGGGACAGGGGGCACAGGAACACTGAAGCTTTCTTT
>TRBJ2-2|NA|NA|TRBV24-1
CASSDLSGSNTGELFF
TGTGCCTCCAGTGATCTCTCTGGCTCGAACACCGGGGAGCTGTTTTTT
>TRBJ2-2|NA|TRBD2|TRBV10-3
CAISESGLAGDTGELFF
TGTGCCATCAGTGAGTCGGGACTAGCGGGTGACACCGGGGAGCTGTTTTTT
>TRBJ1-4|few|NA|TRBV6-4
CASKGPNEKLFF
TGTGCCAGCAAAGGCCCTAATGAAAAACTGTTTTTT
>TRBJ2-5|NA|NA|TRBV15
CATSRRAVETQYF
TGTGCCACCAGCCGCAGGGCGGTAGAGACCCAGTACTTC
>TRBJ2-1|NA|NA|TRBV20-1
CSANSMDSIYNEQFF
TGCAGTGCTAATTCGATGGATTCAATTTACAATGAGCAGTTCTTC
>TRBJ2-3|NA|TRBD2|TRBV7-9
CASSGVGSGALTSTDTQYF
TGTGCCAGCAGCGGGGTGGGTAGCGGGGCACTTACTAGCACAGATACGCAGTATTTT
>TRBJ2-6|NA|NA|TRBV6-5
CASRTGSSGANVLTF
TGTGCCAGCAGGACTGGGAGCTCTGGGGCCAACGTCCTGACTTTC
>TRBJ2-1|once|NA|TRBV7-2
CASSFARNEQFF
TGTGCCAGCAGCTTCGCTAGAAATGAGCAGTTCTTC
>TRBJ1-1|NA|NA|TRBV19
CAISGRTYTEAFF
TGTGCCATTAGTGGAAGGACGTACACTGAGGCTTTCTTT
>TRBJ2-3|few|TRBD1|TRBV2
CASRQGQGRRNTQYF
TGTGCCAGCAGGCAGGGACAGGGAAGGAGAAATACGCAGTATTTT
>TRBJ2-2|NA|TRBD1|TRBV6-4
CASSDSGQGHGELFF
TGTGCCAGCAGTGACTCGGGACAGGGTCACGGGGAGCTGTTTTTT
>TRBJ2-1|NA|NA|TRBV14
CASSQDWVGPYNEQFF
TGTGCCAGCAGCCAAGATTGGGTCGGCCCCTACAATGAGCAGTTCTTC
>TRBJ2-5|NA|NA|TRBV10-3
CASRDSQETQYF
TGTGCCAGCCGGGACTCCCAAGAGACCCAGTACTTC
>TRBJ2-7|few|TRBD2|TRBV5-6
CASSPGRSYEQYF
TGTGCCAGCAGCCCCGGGAGGTCCTACGAGCAGTACTTC
>TRBJ2-7|NA|TRBD2|TRBV20-1
CSARDRDYPSYEQYF
TGCAGTGCTAGGGACCGGGACTACCCTTCCTACGAGCAGTACTTC
>TRBJ2-1|many|NA|TRBV15
CATSRDWYRDLSSYNEQFF
TGTGCCACCAGCAGAGATTGGTATCGGGACCTGAGCTCCTACAATGAGCAGTTCTTC
>TRBJ1-2|NA|NA|TRBV6-5
CASSYSPVTRGYTF
TGTGCCAGCAGTTACAGCCCGGTCACCCGCGGCTACACCTTC
>TRBJ1-5|once|NA|TRBV7-9
CASSPPGGSEPQHF
TGTGCCAGCAGCCCCCCCGGGGGTAGCGAGCCCCAGCATTTT
>TRBJ2-2|many|NA|TRBV10-1
CASRTTSSGELFF
TGCGCCAGCAGAACGACTAGTTCTGGGGAGCTGTTTTTT
>TRBJ2-7|NA|NA|TRBV29-1
CSVERGSYEQYF
TGCAGCGTTGAAAGGGGTTCCTACGAGCAGTACTTC
>TRBJ2-1|NA|NA|TRBV20-1
CSASYPSRGANEQFF
TGCAGTGCTAGTTACCCTAGTCGTGGGGCAAATGAGCAGTTCTTC
>TRBJ2-7|medium-sized|NA|TRBV5-8
CASSFTGSSYEQYF
TGTGCCAGCAGTTTTACAGGGAGCTCCTACGAGCAGTACTTC
>TRBJ2-2|NA|TRBD2|TRBV2
CASRAAGGDTGELFF
TGTGCCAGCAGGGCAGCGGGAGGTGACACCGGGGAGCTGTTTTTT
>TRBJ2-1|NA|NA|TRBV5-1
CASSLPSAGNEQFF
TGCGCCAGCAGCTTGCCTAGCGCGGGCAATGAGCAGTTCTTC
>TRBJ2-7|many|NA|TRBV15
CATSTGQSRGYEQYF
TGTGCCACCAGCACAGGGCAGAGCCGGGGCTACGAGCAGTACTTC